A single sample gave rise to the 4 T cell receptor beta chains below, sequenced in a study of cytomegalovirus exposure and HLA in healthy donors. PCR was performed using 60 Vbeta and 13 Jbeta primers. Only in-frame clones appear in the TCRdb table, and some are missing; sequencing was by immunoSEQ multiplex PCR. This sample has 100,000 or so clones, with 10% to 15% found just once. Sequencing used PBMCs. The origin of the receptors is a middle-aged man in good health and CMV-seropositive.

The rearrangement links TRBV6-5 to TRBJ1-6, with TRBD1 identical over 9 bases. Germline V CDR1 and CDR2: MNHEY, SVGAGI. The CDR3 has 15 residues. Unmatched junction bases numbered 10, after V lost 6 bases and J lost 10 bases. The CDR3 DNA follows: TGTGCCAGCAGGCCGCCGGGACAGGGATTCTCACCCCTCCACTTT. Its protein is CASRPPGQGFSPLHF.

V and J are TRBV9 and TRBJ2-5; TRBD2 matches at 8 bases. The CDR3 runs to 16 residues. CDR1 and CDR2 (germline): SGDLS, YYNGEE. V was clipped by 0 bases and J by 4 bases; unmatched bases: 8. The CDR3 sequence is CASSVATGRASETQYF. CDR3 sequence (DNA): TGTGCCAGCAGCGTAGCTACCGGGAGGGCCTCAGAGACCCAGTACTTC.

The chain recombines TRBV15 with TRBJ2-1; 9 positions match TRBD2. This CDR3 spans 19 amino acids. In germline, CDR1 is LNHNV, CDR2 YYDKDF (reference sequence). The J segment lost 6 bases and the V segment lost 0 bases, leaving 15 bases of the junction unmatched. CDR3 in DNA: TGTGCCACCAGCAGAGATCCGCGGGGAGTAGCGGGAGTTCCCAATGAGCAGTTCTTC. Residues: CATSRDPRGVAGVPNEQFF.

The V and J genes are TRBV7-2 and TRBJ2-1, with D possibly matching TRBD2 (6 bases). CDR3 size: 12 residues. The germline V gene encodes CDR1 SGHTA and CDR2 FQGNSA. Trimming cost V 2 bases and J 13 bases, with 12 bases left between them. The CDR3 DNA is TGTGCCAGCAGCTTATCCGGGACTGTTCAGTTCTTC. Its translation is CASSLSGTVQFF.